Detailed here is one T cell receptor beta chain. Its specificity is unknown. The donors were all Caucasian adults (living in Nashville, Tennessee). The CD4+ fraction was divided into a CD45RA+ naive subset and a CD45RA-negative memory subset. These data originate in a study of shared clonotypes between healthy human individuals. For the study at large: Plates per donor: three CD4 naive, three CD4 memory, two CD8 naive, one CD8 memory. Overall study results and limits: Sorted-subset samples were not fully sequenced, rarefaction indicated.

Here immunoSEQ multiplex PCR was the method, and the copy in TCRdb shows in-frame clones only, minus some. The table shows some 2,000,000 clones, with 90% to 96% occurring only once. The CDR3 consists of 15 residues. This sequence originates from a man between 18 and 35 years old in good health. The sequencing input was naive CD4+ T cells sorted from blood. As for subset: CD45RA+ positively selected. J is TRBJ1-6 and V is TRBV21-1. TRBV21-1 represents a pseudogene. The CDR3 reads CASSGGGGYNSPLHF. The DNA of the CDR3 is TGTGCCAGCAGCGGAGGAGGGGGATATAATTCACCCCTCCACTTT.